This paragraph covers one TCR beta chain sequence. This sample was included in a study of blood T cell repertoires in COVID-19. Germline values: CDR1 LNHDA, CDR2 SQIVND (reference sequence). The trim removed 4 bases at V and 9 bases at J, leaving 10 bases unmatched. CDR3 size: 16 residues. The repertoire was sequenced with immunoSEQ multiplex PCR; TCRdb's copy has only in-frame clones and lacks some. This sample has 220,000 or so clones, with roughly 80% found just once. The sequenced sample was peripheral blood. The J gene is TRBJ1-6, the V gene TRBV19, with TRBD1 matching 9 bases. This TCR derives from a woman aged 70-85 years with acute or convalescent COVID-19. CDR3 sequence (DNA): TGTGCCAGTAGTACTCAACAGGGGGCAGGGAGTTCACCCCTCCACTTT. Translation: CASSTQQGAGSSPLHF.